This T cell receptor beta chain comes out of a study of blood T cell repertoires in COVID-19. Repertoires were generated with immunoSEQ multiplex PCR, while TCRdb's copy carries only in-frame clones and drops some. The data hold some 300,000 clones, with around nine tenths observed a single time. The junction had 9 bases not matched to a gene; V was cut back by 6 bases and J by 4 bases. The CDR3 extends over 16 amino acids. Germline V gene lookup returns CDR1 KGHSH and CDR2 LQKENI. The material sequenced was PBMCs or T cells enriched from blood (not recorded which). J is TRBJ1-5 and V is TRBV18, with TRBD1 matching 10 bases. The receptor's source is a woman aged 50 to 60 who had been exposed to COVID-19. CDR3 nucleotide sequence: TGTGCCAGCTCCCCCGGGACAGGGGTTCGGAATCAGCCCCAGCATTTT. This translates into CASSPGTGVRNQPQHF.